The T cell receptor beta chain described here comes from a study of Ad26.COV2.S vaccination and SARS-CoV-2 variants. Study summary: The donor participated in the COV1001 trial, in its Ad26.COV2.S arm.

The treatment was: some 20 received Ad26.COV2.S at low or high dose, single or two shots; about 5 received placebo; per-sample allocation not given. The samples were gathered on day 63 after the first injection of vaccine or placebo. Cohort 1b enrolled adults aged 18-55 years in Boston. Profiling relied on immunoSEQ multiplex PCR, and the TCRdb table lists in-frame clones only, not all of them. The repertoire consists of about 480,000 clones, with around 90% occurring once and the leading ten covering around 13%. The CDR3 sequence is 13 residues long. The germline V gene encodes CDR1 LNHDA and CDR2 SQIVND (reference sequence). V lost 6 bases to trimming and J lost 8 bases, with 11 bases between them.

This clonotype was obtained from a person aged 18-65 years who received the Ad26.COV2.S COVID-19 vaccine or a placebo. This chain links TRBV19 with TRBJ1-6; the D is unclear. Sequenced here: peripheral blood, sampled in a trial of Ad26.COV2.S vaccine versus placebo. The CDR3 spells CASSPEGYSPLHF. CDR3 sequence (DNA): TGTGCCAGTAGCCCCGAGGGCTATTCACCCCTCCACTTT.